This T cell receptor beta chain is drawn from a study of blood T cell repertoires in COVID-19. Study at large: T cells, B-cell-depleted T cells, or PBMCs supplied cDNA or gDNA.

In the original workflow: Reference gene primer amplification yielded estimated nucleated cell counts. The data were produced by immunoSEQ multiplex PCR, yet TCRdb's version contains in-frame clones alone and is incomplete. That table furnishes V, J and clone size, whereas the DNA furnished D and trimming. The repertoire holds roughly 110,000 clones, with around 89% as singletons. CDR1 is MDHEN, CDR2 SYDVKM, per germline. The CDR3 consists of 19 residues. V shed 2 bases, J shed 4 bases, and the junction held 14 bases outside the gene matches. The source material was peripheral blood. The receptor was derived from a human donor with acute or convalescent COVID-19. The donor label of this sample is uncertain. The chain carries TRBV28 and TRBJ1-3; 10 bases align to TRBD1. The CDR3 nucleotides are TGTGCCAGCAGTTTAATGCCGGGACAGGGGCCTCCGGGGGGAAACACCATATATTTT. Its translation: CASSLMPGQGPPGGNTIYF.